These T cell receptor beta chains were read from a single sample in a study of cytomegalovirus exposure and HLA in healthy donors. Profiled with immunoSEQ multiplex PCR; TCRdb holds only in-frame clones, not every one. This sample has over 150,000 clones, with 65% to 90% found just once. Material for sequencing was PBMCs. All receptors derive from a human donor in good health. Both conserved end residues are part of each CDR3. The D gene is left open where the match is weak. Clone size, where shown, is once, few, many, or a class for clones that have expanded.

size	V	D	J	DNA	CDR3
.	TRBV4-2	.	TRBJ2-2	TGTGCCAGCAGCCATTCCCAAGGGGCTTCCGGGGAGCTGTTTTTT	CASSHSQGASGELFF
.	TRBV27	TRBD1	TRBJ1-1	TGTGCCAGCAGTTTGACAGGGGCGAACACTGAAGCTTTCTTT	CASSLTGANTEAFF
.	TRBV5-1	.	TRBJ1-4	TGCGCCAGCAGCTGGGAGGGGTTCAACGAAAAACTGTTTTTT	CASSWEGFNEKLFF
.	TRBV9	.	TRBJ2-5	TGTGCCAGCAGCGTAGCTCCCAGGGCGCAAGAGACCCAGTACTTC	CASSVAPRAQETQYF
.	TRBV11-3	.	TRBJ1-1	TGTGCCAGCAGCCGGACTGATGAAGCTTTCTTT	CASSRTDEAFF
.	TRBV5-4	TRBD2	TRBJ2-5	TGTGCCAGCAGCTTGGCCGGGCTAGCGGGGGGGGAGACCCAGTACTTC	CASSLAGLAGGETQYF
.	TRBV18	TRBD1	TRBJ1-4	TGTGCCAGCTCACGAGGACAGGGTGCAACTAATGAAAAACTGTTTTTT	CASSRGQGATNEKLFF
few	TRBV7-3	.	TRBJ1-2	TGTGCCAGCAGCTCGGGACATAACTATGGCTACACCTTC	CASSSGHNYGYTF
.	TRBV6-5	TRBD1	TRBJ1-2	TGTGCCAGCAGTTCTGACAGGGTCGGCTATGGCTACACCTTC	CASSSDRVGYGYTF
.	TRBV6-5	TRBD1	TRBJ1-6	TGTGCCAGCAGTCCAGGGGACAGAAGGAATTCACCCCTCCACTTT	CASSPGDRRNSPLHF
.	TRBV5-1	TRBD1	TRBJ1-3	TGCGCCAGCAGCTTTGGACAGGGTAGTGACACCATATATTTT	CASSFGQGSDTIYF
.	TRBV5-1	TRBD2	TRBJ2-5	TGCGCCAGCAGCTGGGGGGGTCAAGAGACCCAGTACTTC	CASSWGGQETQYF
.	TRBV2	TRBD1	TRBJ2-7	TGTGCCAGCGAGGACAGGGGGCGCATCTACGAGCAGTACTTC	CASEDRGRIYEQYF
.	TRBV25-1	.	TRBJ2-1	TGTGCCAGCAGTCGTTACAATGAGCAGTTCTTC	CASSRYNEQFF
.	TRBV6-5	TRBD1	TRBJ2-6	TGTGCCAGCAGTTCGACAGGGATCTCTGGGGCCAACGTCCTGACTTTC	CASSSTGISGANVLTF
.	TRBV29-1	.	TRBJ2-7	TGCAGCGTGGAGACGGAGGGGTCCTACGAGCAGTACTTC	CSVETEGSYEQYF
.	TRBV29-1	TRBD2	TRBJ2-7	TGCAGCGTTGAAGGGGGCGGGGGGTCTAATTACGAGCAGTACTTC	CSVEGGGGSNYEQYF
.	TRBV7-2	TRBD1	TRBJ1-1	TGTGCCAGCAGCTCGGACAGGGGGAGCACTGAAGCTTTCTTT	CASSSDRGSTEAFF
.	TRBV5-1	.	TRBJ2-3	TGCGCCAGCAGCTTACAGGGATCCACAGATACGCAGTATTTT	CASSLQGSTDTQYF
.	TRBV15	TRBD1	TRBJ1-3	TGTGCCACCAGCAGAGGGGAGCAGGGGGATGGAAACACCATATATTTT	CATSRGEQGDGNTIYF
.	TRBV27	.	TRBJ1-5	TGTGCCAGCTGGGCAGGGAGCAATCAGCCCCAGCATTTT	CASWAGSNQPQHF
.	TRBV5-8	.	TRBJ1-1	TGTGCCAGCAGCTTCTGGGCCAGAGTGAACACTGAAGCTTTCTTT	CASSFWARVNTEAFF
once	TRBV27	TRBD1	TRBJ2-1	TGTGCCAGCAGAATGGGACAGGGGTTTCATGAGCAGTTCTTC	CASRMGQGFHEQFF
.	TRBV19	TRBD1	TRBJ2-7	TGTGCCAGTAGTATGGCAGGGGGCTACGAGCAGTACTTC	CASSMAGGYEQYF
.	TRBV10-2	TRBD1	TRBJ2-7	TGCGCCAGCAGTGAGGGCCCGACAGGGGGCTTTCTCGGGCAGTACTTC	CASSEGPTGGFLGQYF
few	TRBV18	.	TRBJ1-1	TGTGCCAGCTCCCTACTCGAGGACACTGAAGCTTTCTTT	CASSLLEDTEAFF
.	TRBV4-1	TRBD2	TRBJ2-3	TGCGCCAGCAGCCTTGAAGCGGGGGGGAACACAGATACGCAGTATTTT	CASSLEAGGNTDTQYF
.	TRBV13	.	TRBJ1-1	TGTGCCAGCACAGTCGGGAACTGGGCCACTGAAGCTTTCTTT	CASTVGNWATEAFF
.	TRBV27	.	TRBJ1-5	TGTGCCAGCAGTCCCCGGGTCAATCAGCCCCAGCATTTT	CASSPRVNQPQHF
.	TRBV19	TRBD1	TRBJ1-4	TGTGCCAGTAGTGTCCAGGGGGCGGAATGGGAAAAACTGTTTTTT	CASSVQGAEWEKLFF
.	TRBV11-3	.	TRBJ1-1	TGTGCCAGCAGCTCCAGGGAGGCGGGCACTGAAGCTTTCTTT	CASSSREAGTEAFF
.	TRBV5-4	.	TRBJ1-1	TGTGCCAGCAGCTTAAATCCCGGGACACCGAACACTGAAGCTTTCTTT	CASSLNPGTPNTEAFF
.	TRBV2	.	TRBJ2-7	TGTGCCAGCAGCAGGGTATTGGACAGCGAGCAGTACTTC	CASSRVLDSEQYF
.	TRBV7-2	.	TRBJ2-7	TGTGCCAGCAGCCTCTACTACGAGCAGTACTTC	CASSLYYEQYF
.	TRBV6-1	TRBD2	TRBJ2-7	TGTGCCAGCAGGGAGCGGGGGGGAGGTTACGAGCAGTACTTC	CASRERGGGYEQYF
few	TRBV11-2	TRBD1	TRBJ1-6	TGTGCCAGCAGCTTAGAGGGCCAGGGGGGTTCACCCCTCCACTTT	CASSLEGQGGSPLHF
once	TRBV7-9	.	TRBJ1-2	TGTGCCAGCAGCTTAGGCTCAGATGGCTACACCTTC	CASSLGSDGYTF
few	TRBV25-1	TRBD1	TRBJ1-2	TGTGCCAGCAGTGATTCGGGTTTAGGGGGCTTTGGCTACACCTTC	CASSDSGLGGFGYTF
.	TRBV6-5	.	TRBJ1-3	TGTGCCAGCAGTTACTCGGGGGCTGTGGCGGAGGACACCATATATTTT	CASSYSGAVAEDTIYF
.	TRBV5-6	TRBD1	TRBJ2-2	TGTGCCAGCAGCCCGCCGGCGGACAGGGGGTACGGGGAGCTGTTTTTT	CASSPPADRGYGELFF
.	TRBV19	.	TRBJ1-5	TGTGCCAGTAGACGGTTCAATCAGCCCCAGCATTTT	CASRRFNQPQHF
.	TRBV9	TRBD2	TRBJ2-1	TGTGCCAGCAGCGTAGCTCAGCGGGGGGTCGTTGAGCAGTTCTTC	CASSVAQRGVVEQFF
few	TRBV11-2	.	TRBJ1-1	TGTGCCAGCAGCTCGGACAGTTGGACTGAAGCTTTCTTT	CASSSDSWTEAFF
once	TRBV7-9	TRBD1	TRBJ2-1	TGTGCCAGCAGCAAAGGGACAGAGGAGCAGTTCTTC	CASSKGTEEQFF
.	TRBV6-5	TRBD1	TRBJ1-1	TGTGCCAGCTACCGCACAGGGGGGGACACTGAAGCTTTCTTT	CASYRTGGDTEAFF
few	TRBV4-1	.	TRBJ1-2	TGCGCCAGCAGCCAATGGGGGGATGGCTACACCTTC	CASSQWGDGYTF
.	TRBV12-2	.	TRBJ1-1	TGTGCAAGTCGCTGCTCGATACACAATTGTTTGAACACTGAAGCTTTCTTT	CASRCSIHNCLNTEAFF
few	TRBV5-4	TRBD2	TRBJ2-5	TGTGCCAGCAGCTTTTCACTAGCGGGGGGGCAGGAGACCCAGTACTTC	CASSFSLAGGQETQYF
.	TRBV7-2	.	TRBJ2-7	TGTGCCAGCAGCTTATTGGGCACTTACGAGCAGTACTTC	CASSLLGTYEQYF
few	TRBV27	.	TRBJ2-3	TGTGCCAGCAGTTTATCCCCGGGGATAGATACGCAGTATTTT	CASSLSPGIDTQYF
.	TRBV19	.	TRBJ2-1	TGTGCCAGTAGCCTGACTAGCTACAATGAGCAGTTCTTC	CASSLTSYNEQFF
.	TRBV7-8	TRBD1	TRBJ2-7	TGTGCCAGCAGCCCAGGACAGGGGTTTGTAGGTTACGAGCAGTACTTC	CASSPGQGFVGYEQYF
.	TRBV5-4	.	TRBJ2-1	TGTGCCAGCAGCTGGGCTAGGGGTGAGCAGTTCTTC	CASSWARGEQFF
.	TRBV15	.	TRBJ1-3	TGTGCCACCAGCAGAGATCGGGGGGTTGGAAACACCATATATTTT	CATSRDRGVGNTIYF
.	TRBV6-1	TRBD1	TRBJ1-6	TGTGCCAGCAGTGAATCAGGGGGGTCACCCCTCCACTTT	CASSESGGSPLHF
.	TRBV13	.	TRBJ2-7	TGTGCCAGCAGCTTCCCGGGGGAACTCTACGAGCAGTACTTC	CASSFPGELYEQYF
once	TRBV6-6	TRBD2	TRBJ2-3	TGTGCCAGCAGTTACTTTCGGGGGGGTGGGGCAGATACGCAGTATTTT	CASSYFRGGGADTQYF
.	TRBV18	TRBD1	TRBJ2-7	TGTGCCAGCTCACAGGGACAGACGAACGAGCAGTACTTC	CASSQGQTNEQYF
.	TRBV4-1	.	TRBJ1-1	TGCGCCAGCAGCTTCAGGGAGAACACTGAAGCTTTCTTT	CASSFRENTEAFF
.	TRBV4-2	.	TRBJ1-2	TGTGCCAGCAGCCAAGCAGGGTTAGCTGGCTACACCTTC	CASSQAGLAGYTF